The 25 T cell receptor beta chains below were found in one sample sequenced in a study of blood T cell repertoires in COVID-19. Here immunoSEQ multiplex PCR was the method, and the copy in TCRdb shows in-frame clones only, minus some. The table lists a few hundred thousand clones, roughly 87% of them singletons, with approximately 3.1% in the top ten. Input material: PBMCs or T cells enriched from blood (not recorded which). The source of these receptors is a woman aged 25 to 45 who had recovered from COVID-19.

This chain links TRBV11-2 with TRBJ1-1; D may be TRBD1 (5 bases). CDR1 is SGHAT, CDR2 FQNNGV, per germline. This CDR3 contains 14 residues. Trimming left V 0 bases short and J 5 bases short, with 10 bases between. The CDR3 region is CASSLDGGGTEAFF. CDR3 sequence (DNA): TGTGCCAGCAGCTTAGATGGGGGGGGAACTGAAGCTTTCTTT.

The gene calls are TRBV29-1 and TRBJ1-1, with D perhaps TRBD1 (5 bases). The CDR3 is 14 amino acids. V was clipped by 0 bases and J by 6 bases, with 14 bases between them. CDR1 is SQVTM and CDR2 is ANQGSEA in the germline V gene. CDR3 sequence (DNA): TGCAGCGTTGAAGATCTTCCGGAGGGGTCTGAAGCTTTCTTT. The encoded protein is CSVEDLPEGSEAFF.

The chain recombines TRBV18 with TRBJ2-5, with unresolved D. There are 14 residues in the CDR3. Trimming took 3 bases from V and 1 from J, leaving 9 bases between them. Germline CDR1 KGHSH, CDR2 LQKENI. CDR3 sequence: CASSPAAVQETQYF. Written as DNA, the CDR3 is TGTGCCAGCTCACCGGCGGCAGTCCAAGAGACCCAGTACTTC.

This clone appeared once. The chain uses TRBV5-4 and TRBJ2-5, with 7 nucleotides matching TRBD1. The CDR3 covers 15 residues. CDR1 and CDR2 from the germline V gene are SGHNT and YYREEE (reference sequence). The junction had 11 bases not matched to a gene; V was cut back by 4 bases and J by 5 bases. CDR3 amino acids: CASSPTTGVGETQYF. The CDR3 coding sequence is TGTGCCAGCAGCCCAACTACAGGGGTGGGGGAGACCCAGTACTTC.

This chain joins TRBV5-6 and TRBJ2-1; 9 positions agree with TRBD2. V lost 2 bases, J lost 4 bases, and 1 base stayed unmatched. The CDR3 spans 14 residues. In germline, CDR1 is SGHDT, CDR2 YYEEEE. CDR3: CASSLLAGYNEQFF. The CDR3, as DNA: TGTGCCAGCAGCTTACTAGCGGGTTACAATGAGCAGTTCTTC.

V is TRBV7-2 and J is TRBJ2-7; 7 bases are a match to TRBD2. CDR3 size: 14 residues. Germline V CDR1 and CDR2: SGHTA, FQGNSA. With V trimmed by 1 base and J by 7 bases, 7 bases remained unmatched. CDR3 DNA sequence: TGTGCCAGCAGCTTAGGCCTAGCGGAGGGGGAGCAGTACTTC. Translation gives CASSLGLAEGEQYF.

The chain is built from TRBV19 and TRBJ1-1; 7 bases are a match to TRBD1. V shed 4 bases and J 1 base; nucleotides not matched to a gene: 3. The CDR3 spans 14 residues. The germline CDR1 and CDR2 sequences are LNHDA and SQIVND (reference sequence). CDR3 residues: CASSKGTANTEAFF. CDR3 nucleotides: TGTGCCAGTAGTAAAGGGACAGCGAACACTGAAGCTTTCTTT.

The chain is built from TRBV18 and TRBJ2-1; D not resolved. CDR1 is KGHSH, CDR2 LQKENI, per germline. The V and J ends lost 0 bases and 4 bases respectively, with 10 bases between them. The CDR3 is 15 amino acids. The CDR3 region is CASSPPSRIYNEQFF. The CDR3 nucleotides are TGTGCCAGCTCACCACCGTCGAGAATATACAATGAGCAGTTCTTC.

The gene calls are TRBV5-1 and TRBJ2-5; D is perhaps TRBD1 (6 bases). Germline CDR1 reads SGHRS; CDR2 reads YFSETQ. The CDR3 is made up of 14 amino acids. Deletions cut 2 bases from V and 2 bases from J, with 10 bases between. DNA for the CDR3: TGCGCCAGCAGCTTCAGTACAGGGCAAGAGACCCAGTACTTC. Translating gives CASSFSTGQETQYF.

This chain's CDR3 is CASSVQLDTGELFF. As DNA, the CDR3 is TGTGCCAGCAGCGTACAACTAGATACCGGGGAGCTGTTTTTT. The chain recombines TRBV9 with TRBJ2-2; D perhaps matches TRBD2 (5 bases). V was pared by 1 base and J by 5 bases, with 9 bases between. The CDR3 covers 14 residues. The germline CDR1 and CDR2 sequences are SGDLS and YYNGEE.

The chain uses TRBV20-1 and TRBJ2-1; D call uncertain. The CDR3 covers 12 residues. V shed 3 bases and J shed 9 bases, with 12 bases lying between them. Germline V gene lookup returns CDR1 DFQATT and CDR2 SNEGSKA (reference sequence). CDR3 in DNA: TGCAGTGCTAGTAGGCCGCCGGGTGAGCAGTTCTTC. The encoded protein is CSASRPPGEQFF.

J is TRBJ2-7 and V is TRBV6-5, with TRBD2 identical over 8 bases. CDR1 is MNHEY, CDR2 SVGAGI, per germline. Germline trimming cut 8 bases from V and 7 bases from J; bases unmatched to any gene: 10. This CDR3 is built from 13 residues. CDR3 residues: CASGRAGAFEQYF. CDR3 bases: TGTGCCAGCGGACGAGCGGGGGCCTTTGAGCAGTACTTC.

This rearrangement joins TRBV7-8 to TRBJ2-3; possible D gene TRBD2, 6 bases. The CDR3 totals 15 residues. Trimming left V 8 bases short and J 5 bases short, with 20 bases between. Germline CDR1 SGHVS, CDR2 FQNEAQ. The CDR3 DNA sequence: TGTGCCAGCGGAATAGAGGGGAGGTCCGTAGATACGCAGTATTTT. Its translation is CASGIEGRSVDTQYF. The whole variable domain, remainder taken from reference TRBV7-8 and TRBJ2-3, is GAGVSQSPRYKVAKRGQDVALRCDPISGHVSLFWYQQALGQGPEFLTYFQNEAQLDKSGLPSDRFFAERPEGSVSTLKIQRTQQEDSAVYLCASGIEGRSVDTQYFGPGTRLTVL.

The V and J genes are TRBV24-1 and TRBJ2-2, with no clear D. Germline V gives CDR1 KGHDR, CDR2 SFDVKD. The CDR3 spans 14 residues. V lost 3 bases to trimming and J lost 4 bases, with 8 bases between them. The CDR3 DNA follows: TGTGCCACCAGTGATGAACTAACCACCGGGGAGCTGTTTTTT. It is translated as CATSDELTTGELFF.

The genes are TRBV30 and TRBJ1-3; D not certain. Germline CDR1 reads GTSNPN; CDR2 reads SVGIG (reference sequence). V was pared by 0 bases and J by 0 bases, with 12 bases between. The CDR3 loop spans 16 amino acids. The CDR3 loop reads CAWSVEGVPSGNTIYF. The CDR3 nucleotides read TGTGCCTGGAGTGTAGAGGGAGTTCCCTCTGGAAACACCATATATTTT.

The CDR3, as DNA: TGCAGCGTTGGAGGTCCGAACACTGAAGCTTTCTTT. Amino acid sequence: CSVGGPNTEAFF. The chain carries TRBV29-1 and TRBJ1-1; D not certain. The CDR3 is 12 amino acids. In germline, CDR1 is SQVTM, CDR2 ANQGSEA. V lost 4 bases and J 1 base, leaving 7 bases between the germline ends. Full variable domain (remainder filled in from reference TRBV29-1 and TRBJ1-1): SAVISQKPSRDICQRGTSLTIQCQVDSQVTMMFWYRQQPGQSLTLIATANQGSEATYESGFVIDKFPISRPNLTFSTLTVSNMSPEDSSIYLCSVGGPNTEAFFGQGTRLTVV.

The count of this clone is one. The V and J genes are TRBV15 and TRBJ2-1; D remains ambiguous. V lost 2 bases to trimming and J lost 0 bases, with 14 bases between them. Germline lookup yields CDR1 LNHNV and CDR2 YYDKDF (reference sequence). The CDR3 runs to 17 residues. CDR3: CATSRPFGSSSYNEQFF. As DNA, the CDR3 is TGTGCCACCAGCAGACCCTTCGGGTCTAGCTCCTACAATGAGCAGTTCTTC. Together with reference TRBV15 and TRBJ2-1, the CDR3 gives the full variable domain: DAMVIQNPRYQVTQFGKPVTLSCSQTLNHNVMYWYQQKSSQAPKLLFHYYDKDFNNEADTPDNFQSRRPNTSFCFLDIRSPGLGDTAMYLCATSRPFGSSSYNEQFFGPGTRLTVL.

CDR3 amino acids: CASSHATGTRRTGELFF. CDR3 DNA: TGCGCCAGCAGCCATGCTACCGGGACTAGACGAACCGGGGAGCTGTTTTTT. The V call is TRBV4-1, the J call TRBJ2-2, with 8 nucleotides matching TRBD2. The CDR3 has 17 residues. Trimming took 3 bases from V and 5 from J; bases not matched to a gene: 11. Germline V gene sequence: CDR1 MGHRA, CDR2 YSYEKL.

The V gene is TRBV7-9, the J gene TRBJ2-2; D may be TRBD1 (5 bases). Trimming shortened V by 1 base and J by 4 bases, and 10 bases separated the two germline ends. This CDR3 comprises 15 residues. Germline CDR1 and CDR2: SEHNR and FQNEAQ (reference sequence). CDR3 coding DNA: TGTGCCAGCAGCTTAGAGGGGTGGGCCACCGGGGAGCTGTTTTTT. Its translation: CASSLEGWATGELFF.

The rearrangement links TRBV27 to TRBJ1-1; 8 nucleotides line up with TRBD1. The CDR3 consists of 14 residues. J gave up 5 bases and V 6 bases, and 8 bases lay outside the gene matches. The germline V gene has CDR1 MNHEY and CDR2 SMNVEV (reference sequence). The CDR3 sequence: CASRPDRERTEAFF. The CDR3 bases are TGTGCCAGCAGACCGGACAGGGAGAGGACTGAAGCTTTCTTT.

V and J are TRBV7-2 and TRBJ2-7; 8 bases map to TRBD2. Trimming cost V 5 bases and J 5 bases; bases outside gene matches: 8. The CDR3 loop spans 14 amino acids. In germline, CDR1 is SGHTA, CDR2 FQGNSA. DNA of the CDR3: TGTGCCAGCAGCACCGGGGGGGACGTAAACGAGCAGTACTTC. Translation: CASSTGGDVNEQYF.

A note on this clone: This sample also contains other DNA sequences that code for the same CDR3. V gene TRBV28 combines with J gene TRBJ1-2; D is perhaps TRBD1 (5 bases). Germline CDR1 is MDHEN and CDR2 is SYDVKM. Trimming stripped 5 bases from V and 2 bases from J, with 9 bases between. The CDR3 covers 13 residues. The DNA of the CDR3 is TGTGCCAGCAGTCTACAGGCCAACTATGGCTACACCTTC. This encodes CASSLQANYGYTF.

V usage is TRBV19 and J usage is TRBJ1-2; maybe TRBD1 (5 bases). Trimming shortened V by 6 bases and J by 5 bases, and 10 bases separated the two germline ends. The V gene's germline CDR1 is LNHDA and CDR2 SQIVND (reference sequence). The CDR3 consists of 12 residues. The CDR3 DNA reads as TGTGCCAGTAGCGGACAACCTTATGGCTACACCTTC. Protein sequence: CASSGQPYGYTF.

V and J are TRBV24-1 and TRBJ2-7; TRBD1 matches 8 bases. With 4 bases clipped from V and 3 bases from J, the junction kept 7 bases outside the gene matches. Germline V CDR1 and CDR2: KGHDR, SFDVKD. The CDR3 totals 15 residues. The CDR3 DNA is TGTGCCACCAGTGACCCCCGGACAGGGCACTACGAGCAGTACTTC. This encodes CATSDPRTGHYEQYF.

J is TRBJ2-1 and V is TRBV19; TRBD2 aligns across 9 bases. The length of the CDR3 is 16 residues. CDR1 LNHDA and CDR2 SQIVND come from the germline V gene (reference sequence). Trimming at V came to 7 bases and at J to 7 bases, leaving 14 bases not matched to a gene. The CDR3 sequence: CASTEAGTSFGNEQFF. In DNA form, the CDR3 reads TGTGCCAGTACCGAAGCCGGGACTAGCTTCGGAAATGAGCAGTTCTTC.